A selection of T cell receptor beta chains follows, all from one sample in a study of CD8 T cells in ankylosing spondylitis. TCRdb re-derived calls from the 5' RACE reads in MiXCR, one entry per CDR3 protein. The data contain 200,000 to 250,000 distinct CDR3 sequences, 20% to 30% of them seen just once; the ten biggest clones take up about 7%. What was sequenced was blood, either unsorted or a sorted T cell fraction (not recorded which). The receptors originated from a male donor with ankylosing spondylitis or in good health (not recorded which). CDR3s include the opening cysteine and the closing phenylalanine or tryptophan. The order of the fields is J gene, V gene, CDR3 protein.

j_gene: TRBJ2-5
v_gene: TRBV20-1
CDR3aa: CSASTGETQYF

j_gene: TRBJ2-7
v_gene: TRBV2
CDR3aa: CASRIVQASYEQYF

j_gene: TRBJ2-5
v_gene: TRBV12-3/TRBV12-4
CDR3aa: CASRTAGGIETQYF

j_gene: TRBJ2-3
v_gene: TRBV20-1
CDR3aa: CSATRRAGTSTDTQYF

j_gene: TRBJ2-2
v_gene: TRBV5-1
CDR3aa: CASSLGTGISGELFF

j_gene: TRBJ2-7
v_gene: TRBV28
CDR3aa: CASSLSEGYEQYF

j_gene: TRBJ1-1
v_gene: TRBV7-9
CDR3aa: CASSLARVNTEAFF

j_gene: TRBJ1-5
v_gene: TRBV7-2
CDR3aa: CASSLIGMDGNQPQHF

j_gene: TRBJ2-3
v_gene: TRBV20-1
CDR3aa: CSAPRPGGSTDTQYF

j_gene: TRBJ1-2
v_gene: TRBV20-1
CDR3aa: CSARNREARYGYTF

j_gene: TRBJ1-2
v_gene: TRBV6-1
CDR3aa: CATTKTFRDRENGYTF

j_gene: TRBJ2-3
v_gene: TRBV7-2
CDR3aa: CASSRTSGSQDTQYF

j_gene: TRBJ2-7
v_gene: TRBV20-1
CDR3aa: CSASSLAGTEQYF

j_gene: TRBJ2-3
v_gene: TRBV7-9
CDR3aa: CASSISGSRTDTQYF

j_gene: TRBJ2-7
v_gene: TRBV6-1
CDR3aa: CASSVAGGGSYEQYF

j_gene: TRBJ2-3
v_gene: TRBV20-1
CDR3aa: CSAPLEGSDTQYF

j_gene: TRBJ2-2
v_gene: TRBV3-1
CDR3aa: CASGLAGQKTGELFF

j_gene: TRBJ2-7
v_gene: TRBV20-1
CDR3aa: CSAGVGGSLSYEQYF

j_gene: TRBJ1-4
v_gene: TRBV7-2
CDR3aa: CASSSTRDHNEKLFF

j_gene: TRBJ1-5
v_gene: TRBV20-1
CDR3aa: CSARDQDYSNQPQHF

j_gene: TRBJ2-3
v_gene: TRBV20-1
CDR3aa: CREDRGRGTDTQYF

j_gene: TRBJ1-4
v_gene: TRBV12-3/TRBV12-4
CDR3aa: CASSRQPGAELFF

j_gene: TRBJ2-1
v_gene: TRBV5-1
CDR3aa: CASSLAGGTYNEPFF

j_gene: TRBJ2-5
v_gene: TRBV29-1
CDR3aa: CSIRKYQETQYF

j_gene: TRBJ1-2
v_gene: TRBV6-1
CDR3aa: CASSRGDRQYGYTF

j_gene: TRBJ1-1
v_gene: TRBV18
CDR3aa: CASSQGRDTEAFF

j_gene: TRBJ1-6
v_gene: TRBV4-3
CDR3aa: CASSQDPPGGKSPLHF

j_gene: TRBJ2-4
v_gene: TRBV12-3/TRBV12-4
CDR3aa: CASSTGASIQYF